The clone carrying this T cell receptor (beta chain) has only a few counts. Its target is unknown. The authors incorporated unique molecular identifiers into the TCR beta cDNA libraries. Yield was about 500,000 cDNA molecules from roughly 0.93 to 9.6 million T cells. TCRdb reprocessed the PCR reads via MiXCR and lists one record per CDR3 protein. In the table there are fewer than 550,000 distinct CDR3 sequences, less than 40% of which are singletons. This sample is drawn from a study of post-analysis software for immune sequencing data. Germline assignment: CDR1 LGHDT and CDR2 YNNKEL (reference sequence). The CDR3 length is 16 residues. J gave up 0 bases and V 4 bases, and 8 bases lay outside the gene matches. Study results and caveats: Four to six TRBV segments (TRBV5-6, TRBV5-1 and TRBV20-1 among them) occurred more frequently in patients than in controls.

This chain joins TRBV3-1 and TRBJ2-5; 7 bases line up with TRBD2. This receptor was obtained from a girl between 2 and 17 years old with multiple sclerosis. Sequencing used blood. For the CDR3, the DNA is TGTGCCAGCAGCCTCCGAGCGGGGCGCTACCAAGAGACCCAGTACTTC. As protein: CASSLRAGRYQETQYF.